Below, 3 T cell receptor beta chains from the same sample are listed, as sequenced in a study of beta chain features in type 1 diabetes (dated by TCRdb to the late 2010s). The library was made by the immunoSEQ multiplex PCR assay. The entire isolated RNA was reverse transcribed using the High Capacity cDNA Reverse Transcription Kit, and thus expressed TCRB transcripts were sequenced. TCRdb's version of the immuneACCESS table is confined to in-frame rearrangements and falls short of the full clone set. An unresolved V gene accounts for under half of the shortfall where checked; the remainder is of unknown origin. This sample lists 120,000 to 150,000 clones; 48% were detected once. In total, the top ten clones hold around 0.39% of the sample. The sample comprised Tregs from blood. The cell subset or site label for this specimen denotes: regulatory CD4+ T cells. The receptors here all came from a man between 18 and 35 years old in good health.

V gene TRBV13 combines with J gene TRBJ2-3, with D hard to call. V was trimmed by 0 bases and J by 3 bases, leaving 4 bases between them. This CDR3 has 13 residues. Germline values: CDR1 PRHDT, CDR2 FYEKMQ (reference sequence). CDR3 sequence: CASSLGLTDTQYF. The CDR3 DNA follows: TGTGCCAGCAGCTTAGGCTTGACAGATACGCAGTATTTT.

The V gene is TRBV18, the J gene TRBJ2-2; maybe TRBD1 (5 bases). The CDR3 extends over 14 amino acids. Per the germline V gene, CDR1 is KGHSH and CDR2 is LQKENI. With 2 bases removed from V and 2 bases from J, the gap between germline ends came to 6 bases. CDR3 nucleotide sequence: TGTGCCAGCTCACCAGACAGCAACACCGGGGAGCTGTTTTTT. The encoded protein is CASSPDSNTGELFF. Full variable domain (outside the CDR3, taken from reference TRBV18 and TRBJ2-2): NAGVMQNPRHLVRRRGQEARLRCSPMKGHSHVYWYRQLPEEGLKFMVYLQKENIIDESGMPKERFSAEFPKEGPSILRIQQVVRGDSAAYFCASSPDSNTGELFFGEGSRLTVL.

This clone was recorded a few times. CDR3 in DNA: TGTGCCAGCAGCGGTATCTTCGGGAACACCATATATTTT. Translated, it gives CASSGIFGNTIYF. The chain links TRBV9 to TRBJ1-3; D remains ambiguous. V dropped 3 bases and J dropped 7 bases, with 11 bases sitting between them. The CDR3 is 13 residues long. Germline-derived CDR1 and CDR2 are SGDLS and YYNGEE.